This T cell receptor beta chain derives from a study of blood T cell repertoires in COVID-19. Study details: Samples came from the United States, Italy and Spain, spanning acute and convalescent COVID-19.

CDR3 length: 13 amino acids. Germline values: CDR1 SNHLY, CDR2 FYNNEI. V was trimmed by 1 base and J by 2 bases, leaving 5 bases between them. Per the original data handling: Amplification with reference gene primers provided the estimates of nucleated cell counts. Some clones are missing from TCRdb's copy, which holds only in-frame ones; the method was immunoSEQ multiplex PCR. The V and J calls and clone size are taken from that table; D and trimming were inferred from the DNA. The sample includes approximately 500,000 clones, approximately 83% of them seen just once. The sequence derives from a human donor in a cohort sampled during active COVID-19. The sequenced sample was peripheral blood. The rearrangement joins TRBV2 to TRBJ1-2; weak D call: TRBD1 (5 bases). This chain's CDR3 is CASSEEGNYGYTF. The CDR3 DNA reads as TGTGCCAGCAGTGAAGAGGGGAACTATGGCTACACCTTC.